Described below is a single TCR beta chain sequence and its context. This record comes from a study of cytomegalovirus exposure and HLA in healthy donors. Germline CDR1 and CDR2: SGHRS and YFSETQ. This CDR3 is built from 14 residues. V was shortened by 3 bases and J by 0 bases, with 9 bases between the two germline ends. Primers: 60 Vbeta forward and 13 Jbeta reverse. Assay: immunoSEQ multiplex PCR; the TCRdb copy retains only in-frame clones and omits some. Of 200,000 to 300,000 clones in the sample, around 80% were seen once. This clonotype was sampled from a woman aged 40 to 50 in good health and CMV-seropositive. Sequencing was performed on PBMCs. This chain links TRBV5-1 with TRBJ1-2; possibly TRBD1 for D (6 bases). CDR3 sequence: CASSSTGANYGYTF. The CDR3 DNA reads TGCGCCAGCAGCTCGACAGGTGCTAACTATGGCTACACCTTC.